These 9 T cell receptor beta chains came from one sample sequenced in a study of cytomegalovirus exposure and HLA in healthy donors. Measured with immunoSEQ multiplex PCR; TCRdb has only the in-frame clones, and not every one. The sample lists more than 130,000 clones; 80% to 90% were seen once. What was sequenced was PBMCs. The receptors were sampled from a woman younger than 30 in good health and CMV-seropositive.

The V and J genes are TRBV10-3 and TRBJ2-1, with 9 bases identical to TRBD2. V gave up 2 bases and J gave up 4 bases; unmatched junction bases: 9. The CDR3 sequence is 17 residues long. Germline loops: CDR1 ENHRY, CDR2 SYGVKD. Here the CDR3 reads CAISEGLLAGSYNEQFF. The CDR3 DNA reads TGTGCCATCAGTGAGGGCCTCCTAGCGGGATCTTACAATGAGCAGTTCTTC.

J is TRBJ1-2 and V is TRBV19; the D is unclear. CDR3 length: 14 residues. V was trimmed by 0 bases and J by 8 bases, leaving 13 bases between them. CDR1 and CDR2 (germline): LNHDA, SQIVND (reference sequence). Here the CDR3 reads CASSIDLEANGYTF. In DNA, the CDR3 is TGTGCCAGTAGTATAGACTTGGAGGCGAACGGCTACACCTTC.

CDR3 sequence reads: CASSLRGGGLYEQYF. CDR3 DNA sequence: TGTGCCAGCAGTTTACGGGGAGGGGGATTGTACGAGCAGTACTTC. The chain couples TRBV28 to TRBJ2-7; D is possibly TRBD2 (7 bases). This CDR3 is 15 amino acids long. Trimming shortened V by 2 bases and J by 4 bases, and 15 bases separated the two germline ends. Per the germline V gene, CDR1 is MDHEN and CDR2 is SYDVKM.

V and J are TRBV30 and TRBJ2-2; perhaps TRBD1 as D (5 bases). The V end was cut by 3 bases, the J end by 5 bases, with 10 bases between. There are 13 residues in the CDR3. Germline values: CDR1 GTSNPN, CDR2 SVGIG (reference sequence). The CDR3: CAWRGAGTGELFF. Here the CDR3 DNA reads TGTGCCTGGAGAGGAGCAGGGACCGGGGAGCTGTTTTTT.

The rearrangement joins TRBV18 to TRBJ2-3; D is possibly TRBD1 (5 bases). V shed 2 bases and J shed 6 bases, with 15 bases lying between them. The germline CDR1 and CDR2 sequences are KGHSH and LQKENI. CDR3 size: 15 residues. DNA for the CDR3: TGTGCCAGCTCACCATATAAGGGGCTGGGGGATACGCAGTATTTT. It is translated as CASSPYKGLGDTQYF.

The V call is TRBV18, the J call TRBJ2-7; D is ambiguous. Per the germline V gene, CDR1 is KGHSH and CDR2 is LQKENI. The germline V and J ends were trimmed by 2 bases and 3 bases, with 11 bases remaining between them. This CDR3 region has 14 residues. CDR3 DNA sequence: TGTGCCAGCTCACCAGGCTTTCCGGGCTACGAGCAGTACTTC. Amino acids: CASSPGFPGYEQYF.

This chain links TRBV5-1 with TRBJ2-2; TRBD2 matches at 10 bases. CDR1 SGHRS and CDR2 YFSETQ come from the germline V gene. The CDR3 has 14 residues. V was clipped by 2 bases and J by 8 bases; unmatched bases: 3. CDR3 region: CASSFLAGDGELFF. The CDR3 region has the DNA TGCGCCAGCAGCTTTCTAGCGGGAGATGGGGAGCTGTTTTTT.

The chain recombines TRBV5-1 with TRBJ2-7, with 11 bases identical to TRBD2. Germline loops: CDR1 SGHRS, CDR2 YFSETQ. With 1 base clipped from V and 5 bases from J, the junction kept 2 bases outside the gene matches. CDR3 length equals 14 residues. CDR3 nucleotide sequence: TGCGCCAGCAGCTTGACTAGCGGGAGCGACGAGCAGTACTTC. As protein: CASSLTSGSDEQYF.

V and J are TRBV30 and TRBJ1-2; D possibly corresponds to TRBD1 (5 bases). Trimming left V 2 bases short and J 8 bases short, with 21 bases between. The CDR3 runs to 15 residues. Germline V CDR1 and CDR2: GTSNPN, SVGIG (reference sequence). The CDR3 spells CAWSPLVRGRQGYTF. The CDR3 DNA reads TGTGCCTGGAGTCCTCTGGTTAGGGGTAGACAGGGCTACACCTTC. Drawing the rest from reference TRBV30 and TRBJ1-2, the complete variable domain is SQTIHQWPATLVQPVGSPLSLECTVEGTSNPNLYWYRQAAGRGLQLLFYSVGIGQISSEVPQNLSASRPQDRQFILSSKKLLLSDSGFYLCAWSPLVRGRQGYTFGSGTRLTVV.